This record covers a single TCR beta chain. Its antigen remains unknown. The sample originates from a study of cytomegalovirus exposure and HLA in healthy donors. As for the study in general: Sequencing of some 200 million T cells in an earlier analysis found 100 million to 140 million unique TCR beta sequences.

Study-wide results and caveats: A later analysis showed HLA-associated TCR beta chains outstripping equally common others in clonal expansion. As a later analysis showed, a missense DCLRE1C variant was linked to trimming of TCR beta V- and J-genes. HLA alleles were associated with fewer than 20,000 TCR beta sequences in a later analysis at 0.05 false discovery rate.

The V end lost 1 base, the J end lost 6 bases, and 13 bases lay between the germline ends. The length of the CDR3 is 14 residues. Germline V gene sequence: CDR1 MNHNS, CDR2 SASEGT. Amplification used 60 Vbeta primers and 13 Jbeta primers. The data were produced by immunoSEQ multiplex PCR, yet TCRdb's version contains in-frame clones alone and is incomplete. This repertoire shows 200,000 or so clones, around 75% found once; its top ten account for 4.5% to 7.5%. The chain is built from TRBV6-1 and TRBJ2-7; weak D call: TRBD2 (5 bases). The clonotype was recovered from a woman under 40 in good health and CMV-seropositive. The source material was PBMCs. The DNA of the CDR3 is TGTGCCAGCAGTGAAGTAGGAGCCGAGGGCGAGCAGTACTTC. Translated: CASSEVGAEGEQYF.